The present T cell receptor (beta chain) was sequenced within a study of beta chain features in type 1 diabetes. Study results and caveats: Sequencing from cDNA could over-represent high-TCR-expressing cells.

Germline CDR1 and CDR2: SGHTA and FQGNSA. Trimming took off 6 bases at V and 2 bases at J, with 13 bases between the two ends. This CDR3 is 14 amino acids long. What was sequenced were expressed TCRB transcripts, since all of the isolated RNA had been reverse transcribed. Generated by immunoSEQ multiplex PCR, the TCRdb table keeps only in-frame clones and is missing some. The data show 250,000 to 350,000 clones, 14% seen once. As regards this clone: Its antigen is unknown.

The chain uses TRBV7-2 and TRBJ1-1; unclear D gene. This TCR derives from a man younger than 45 in good health. Sequenced input: central memory CD4+ T cells from blood. In DNA, the CDR3 is TGTGCCAGCAGGCCCCAGTTGATAAACACTGAAGCTTTCTTT. As protein: CASRPQLINTEAFF.